The 19 T cell receptor beta chains given below trace back to one sample, sequenced in a study of blood T cell repertoires in COVID-19. Clones were read by immunoSEQ multiplex PCR, and TCRdb kept only the in-frame ones, dropping some. This table holds fewer than 250,000 clones, around 82% found once. The sequenced sample was peripheral blood. All receptors derive from a woman in her forties with active or convalescent COVID-19.

The chain combines TRBV9 with TRBJ2-1; D call uncertain. Germline V gene lookup returns CDR1 SGDLS and CDR2 YYNGEE. The CDR3 loop spans 15 amino acids. Trimming removed 3 bases from V and 3 bases from J, with 13 bases in between. CDR3 loop: CASSALGSNYNEQFF. CDR3 nucleotide sequence: TGTGCCAGCAGCGCCCTCGGGTCAAACTACAATGAGCAGTTCTTC.

This clone was counted only a few times. This specimen includes other DNA sequences encoding the same CDR3. The chain has TRBV27 and TRBJ1-6; D gene uncertain. Trimming took 3 bases from V and 6 from J, leaving 3 bases between them. This CDR3 is built from 12 residues. Germline V gene data show CDR1 as MNHEY and CDR2 as SMNVEV (reference sequence). The CDR3 sequence: CASSFSNSPLHF. The CDR3 DNA is TGTGCCAGCAGTTTTAGTAATTCACCCCTCCACTTT.

V gene TRBV12-3 or TRBV12-4 combines with J gene TRBJ2-7, with D possibly matching TRBD2 (6 bases). Trimming pared 6 bases from V and 12 bases from J, leaving 15 bases between. CDR3 length: 11 amino acids. In DNA form, the CDR3 reads TGTGCCAGCAGCCGGACGGGGGATCCGTACTTC. Translation gives CASSRTGDPYF.

The chain recombines TRBV6-1 with TRBJ2-5; 15 bases match TRBD2. CDR1 is MNHNS, CDR2 SASEGT, per germline. The J segment lost 2 bases and the V segment lost 4 bases, leaving 8 bases of the junction unmatched. The CDR3 contains 18 residues. As DNA, the CDR3 is TGTGCCAGCAGTGGGACTAGCGGGGGGGCCACCAAACAAGAGACCCAGTACTTC. Translated: CASSGTSGGATKQETQYF.

This chain links TRBV7-9 with TRBJ1-1; 7 bases line up with TRBD1. Unmatched junction bases numbered 6, after V lost 4 bases and J lost 1 base. The CDR3 runs to 15 residues. The germline V gene encodes CDR1 SEHNR and CDR2 FQNEAQ (reference sequence). CDR3 sequence (DNA): TGTGCCAGCAGCTCAGGACAGGCACCGAACACTGAAGCTTTCTTT. Translation gives CASSSGQAPNTEAFF.

This chain links TRBV5-1 with TRBJ2-7; TRBD2 matches at 14 bases. The CDR3 sequence is 17 residues long. Trimming at V came to 4 bases and at J to 6 bases, leaving 12 bases not matched to a gene. The germline V gene has CDR1 SGHRS and CDR2 YFSETQ. This CDR3 reads CASSPPGLAGVRGEQYF. For the CDR3, the DNA is TGCGCCAGCAGCCCTCCGGGACTAGCGGGAGTGAGAGGCGAGCAGTACTTC. The full variable domain, its missing parts supplied by reference TRBV5-1 and TRBJ2-7, is KAGVTQTPRYLIKTRGQQVTLSCSPISGHRSVSWYQQTPGQGLQFLFEYFSETQRNKGNFPGRFSGRQFSNSRSEMNVSTLELGDSALYLCASSPPGLAGVRGEQYFGPGTRLTVT.

The chain links TRBV7-9 to TRBJ2-2, with 7 bases matching TRBD2. Germline assignment: CDR1 SEHNR and CDR2 FQNEAQ (reference sequence). The CDR3 loop spans 15 amino acids. Losses at the gene ends were 5 bases for V and 6 bases for J; bases not matched to a gene: 9. CDR3 coding DNA: TGTGCCAGCAGCCGGGGGGTCCCCTCCGCCGGGGAGCTGTTTTTT. This codes for CASSRGVPSAGELFF.

The chain links TRBV4-1 to TRBJ2-5; 11 positions agree with TRBD1. CDR3 length equals 13 residues. Germline CDR1 reads MGHRA; CDR2 reads YSYEKL. The V segment lost 1 base and the J segment 10 bases; nucleotides outside the gene matches: 2. The CDR3 DNA sequence: TGCGCCAGCAGCCAAGCGGGACAGGGGGACCAGTACTTC. This sequence encodes CASSQAGQGDQYF.

V usage is TRBV14 and J usage is TRBJ2-3; D remains ambiguous. The CDR3 covers 13 residues. Germline CDR1 reads SGHDN; CDR2 reads FVKESK. Trimming shortened V by 1 base and J by 4 bases, and 6 bases separated the two germline ends. The DNA for the CDR3 is TGTGCCAGCAGCCAAGGGCCCTCAGATACGCAGTATTTT. Translating gives CASSQGPSDTQYF.

CDR3 amino acids: CASSKWGEGAAWETQYF. The CDR3 DNA is TGTGCCAGCAGCAAGTGGGGGGAGGGAGCGGCTTGGGAGACCCAGTACTTC. The chain links TRBV3-1 (or the pseudogene TRBV3-2) to TRBJ2-5, with 7 bases fitting TRBD2. This CDR3 is 17 amino acids long. CDR1 is LGHDT and CDR2 is YNNKEL in the germline V gene (reference sequence). V gave up 5 bases and J gave up 5 bases; unmatched junction bases: 17.

The chain uses TRBV7-9 and TRBJ1-2, with TRBD1 matching over 8 bases. The J segment lost 4 bases and the V segment lost 3 bases, leaving 7 bases of the junction unmatched. CDR1 is SEHNR, CDR2 FQNEAQ, per germline (reference sequence). This CDR3 comprises 15 residues. CDR3: CASSFGTGEFYGYTF. CDR3 nucleotide sequence: TGTGCCAGCAGCTTCGGGACAGGAGAATTCTATGGCTACACCTTC.

This chain joins TRBV6-2 or TRBV6-3 and TRBJ2-3, with TRBD2 matching 8 bases. The V segment lost 2 bases and the J segment 4 bases; nucleotides outside the gene matches: 11. The CDR3 is 17 amino acids. Germline V CDR1 and CDR2: MNHEY, SVGEGT. The CDR3: CASSYLTTSAVPDTQYF. DNA of the CDR3: TGTGCCAGCAGTTACCTAACGACTAGCGCCGTTCCAGATACGCAGTATTTT.

The chain carries TRBV6-1 and TRBJ2-4; D remains unclear. This CDR3 is 14 amino acids long. With 2 bases removed from V and 4 bases from J, the gap between germline ends came to 9 bases. Germline V gene sequence: CDR1 MNHNS, CDR2 SASEGT. The CDR3 loop is CASSENGQKNIQYF. The CDR3, as DNA: TGTGCCAGCAGTGAAAATGGGCAGAAAAACATTCAGTACTTC.

The CDR3 nucleotides are TGTGCCAGCAGCCGTAATTCACCCCTCCACTTT. It translates to CASSRNSPLHF. The chain couples TRBV11-3 to TRBJ1-6, with no clear D. The V gene lost 5 bases and the J gene lost 6 bases, with 2 bases spanning the gap. This CDR3 has 11 amino acids. Germline CDR1 is SGHNT and CDR2 is YENEEA.

The V call is TRBV30, the J call TRBJ1-5, with TRBD1 as a possible D gene (6 bases). Between the trimmed V and J ends, which lost 3 bases and 3 bases, there was a span of 12 bases. Germline V gene lookup returns CDR1 GTSNPN and CDR2 SVGIG (reference sequence). The CDR3 has 14 amino acids. The CDR3 bases are TGTGCCTGGAGAGGGGGGGGTTCCAATCAGCCCCAGCATTTT. It yields the protein CAWRGGGSNQPQHF.

CDR3 protein: CASSRGTSTEAFF. The CDR3 nucleotides read TGTGCCAGCTCGAGGGGGACGAGTACTGAAGCTTTCTTT. The chain recombines TRBV18 with TRBJ1-1, with a weak D call TRBD1 (6 bases). Trimming left V 6 bases short and J 5 bases short, with 13 bases between. The germline CDR1 and CDR2 sequences are KGHSH and LQKENI. The length of the CDR3 is 13 residues.

The V and J genes are TRBV6-4 and TRBJ2-3; maybe TRBD2 (5 bases). This CDR3 spans 15 amino acids. V gave up 7 bases and J gave up 0 bases, with 14 bases separating them. Germline CDR1 reads MRHNA; CDR2 reads SNTAGT. The CDR3 bases are TGTGCCAGCACCCGGCTAGCTGGTAGCACAGATACGCAGTATTTT. Its translation is CASTRLAGSTDTQYF.

The genes are TRBV25-1 and TRBJ1-5; 9 bases are shared with TRBD1. Trimming removed 3 bases from V and 7 bases from J; junction bases left unmatched: 7. This CDR3 has 15 amino acids. Germline CDR1 and CDR2: MGHDK and SYGVNS. CDR3 in amino acids: CASSEWGQGLQPQHF. CDR3 sequence (DNA): TGTGCCAGCAGTGAGTGGGGACAGGGTCTCCAGCCCCAGCATTTT.

The chain couples TRBV7-9 to TRBJ1-2; D might be TRBD1 (5 bases). The V gene's germline CDR1 is SEHNR and CDR2 FQNEAQ (reference sequence). The CDR3 has 15 residues. The germline V and J ends were trimmed by 2 bases and 7 bases, with 17 bases remaining between them. The CDR3 DNA reads as TGTGCCAGCAGCTTAAGACAGCCTGTATCCTCTGGCTACACCTTC. As protein: CASSLRQPVSSGYTF.